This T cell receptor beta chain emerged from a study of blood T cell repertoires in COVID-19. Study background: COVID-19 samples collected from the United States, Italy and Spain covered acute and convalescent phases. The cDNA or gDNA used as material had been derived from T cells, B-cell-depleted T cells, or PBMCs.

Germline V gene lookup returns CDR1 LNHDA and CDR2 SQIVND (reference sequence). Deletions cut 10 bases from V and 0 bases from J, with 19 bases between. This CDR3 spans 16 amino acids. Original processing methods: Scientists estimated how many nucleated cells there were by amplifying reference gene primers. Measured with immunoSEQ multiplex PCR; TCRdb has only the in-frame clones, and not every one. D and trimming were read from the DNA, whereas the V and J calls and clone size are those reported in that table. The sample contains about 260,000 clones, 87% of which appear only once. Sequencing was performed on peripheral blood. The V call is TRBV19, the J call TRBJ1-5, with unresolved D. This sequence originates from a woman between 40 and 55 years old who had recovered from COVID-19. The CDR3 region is CATKLTASPSNQPQHF. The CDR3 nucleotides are TGTGCCACCAAATTAACAGCATCCCCTAGCAATCAGCCCCAGCATTTT.